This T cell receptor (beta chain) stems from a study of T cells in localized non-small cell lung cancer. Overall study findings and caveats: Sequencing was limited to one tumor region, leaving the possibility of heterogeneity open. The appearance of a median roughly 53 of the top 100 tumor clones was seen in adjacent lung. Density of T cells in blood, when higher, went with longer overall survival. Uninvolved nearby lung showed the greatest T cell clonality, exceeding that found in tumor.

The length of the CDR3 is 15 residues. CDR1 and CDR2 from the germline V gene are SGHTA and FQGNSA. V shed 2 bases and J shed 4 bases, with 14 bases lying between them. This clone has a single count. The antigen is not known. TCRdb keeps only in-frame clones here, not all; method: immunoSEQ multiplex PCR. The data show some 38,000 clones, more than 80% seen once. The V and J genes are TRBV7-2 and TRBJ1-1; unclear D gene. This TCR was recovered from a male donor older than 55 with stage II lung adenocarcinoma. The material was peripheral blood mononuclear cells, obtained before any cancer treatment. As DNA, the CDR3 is TGTGCCAGCAGCTTACATTATTCTATTGGCACTGAAGCTTTCTTT. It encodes CASSLHYSIGTEAFF.